Listed below are T cell receptor beta chains from one sample, sequenced in a study of OX40 agonist ivuxolimab in advanced cancers. The assay was immunoSEQ multiplex PCR, and TCRdb's table has in-frame clones only and misses some. Among roughly 73,000 clones, 80% to 90% were seen once, and the ten largest hold approximately 1%. Specimen: CD4+ or CD8+ T cells sorted from blood, collected in a trial of the OX40 agonist ivuxolimab. The receptors derive from an adult with an advanced solid tumor such as melanoma, head and neck, liver or kidney cancer. Each CDR3 is given with its conserved first and last residue. The D gene is left open where the match is weak. Rows may omit the clone size; those that give it use once, few, many or a size class.

NA	TRBV2	TRBJ2-5	NA	CASAEGARETQYF	TGTGCCAGCGCGGAGGGGGCGAGGGAGACCCAGTACTTC
NA	TRBV11-2	TRBJ2-6	NA	CASSLRAALQSAGANVLTF	TGTGCCAGCAGCTTAAGGGCAGCCCTGCAAAGTGCTGGGGCCAACGTCCTGACTTTC
NA	TRBV5-5	TRBJ1-6	TRBD1	CASSYGTGASPLHF	TGTGCCAGCAGCTATGGGACAGGGGCCTCACCCCTCCACTTT
NA	TRBV7-9	TRBJ1-2	NA	CASSHHKEGEGYTF	TGTGCCAGCAGCCACCACAAGGAGGGGGAGGGCTACACCTTC
NA	TRBV14	TRBJ1-2	TRBD1	CASSHRQGSNYGYTF	TGTGCCAGCAGCCACCGACAGGGGAGCAACTATGGCTACACCTTC
NA	TRBV19	TRBJ2-3	NA	CASSIGGGWGTDTQYF	TGTGCCAGTAGTATTGGCGGAGGCTGGGGTACAGATACGCAGTATTTT
few	TRBV7-9	TRBJ1-3	TRBD1	CASSSLNRTGSVGNTIYF	TGTGCCAGCAGCTCACTAAACCGGACAGGGTCTGTTGGAAACACCATATATTTT
NA	TRBV5-1	TRBJ2-1	NA	CASSLARSSYNEQFF	TGCGCCAGCAGCTTAGCTAGAAGCTCCTACAATGAGCAGTTCTTC
NA	TRBV21-1	TRBJ2-1	NA	CASSMKLRDNDGRHEQFF	TGTGCCAGCAGCATGAAACTGCGGGACAACGATGGAAGACATGAGCAGTTCTTC
NA	TRBV5-1	TRBJ2-5	TRBD1	CASSPPGQGRGTQYF	TGCGCCAGCAGCCCACCGGGACAGGGCCGTGGGACCCAGTACTTC
NA	TRBV7-2	TRBJ2-7	TRBD1	CASTNGQGSEQYF	TGTGCCAGCACCAACGGACAGGGGAGCGAGCAGTACTTC
NA	TRBV5-1	TRBJ2-1	NA	CASSLSGSYNEQFF	TGCGCCAGCAGCTTGTCGGGATCTTACAATGAGCAGTTCTTC
NA	TRBV5-1	TRBJ2-3	NA	CASSLDRVLRGDTQYF	TGCGCCAGCAGCCTAGACAGGGTCCTGCGGGGAGATACGCAGTATTTT
few	TRBV19	TRBJ1-6	NA	CASSPPGTANSPLHF	TGTGCCAGTAGTCCCCCAGGGACGGCTAATTCACCCCTCCACTTT
NA	TRBV19	TRBJ1-5	NA	CASSRQLLQPQHF	TGTGCCAGTAGTCGACAGTTATTGCAGCCCCAGCATTTT
NA	TRBV6-1	TRBJ2-7	TRBD2	CASTKGGSYEQYF	TGTGCCAGCACCAAGGGAGGGTCCTACGAGCAGTACTTC
once	TRBV11-2	TRBJ2-5	NA	CASSFGTGPYEQYF	TGTGCCAGCAGCTTCGGAACAGGGCCCTACGAACAGTACTTC
NA	TRBV11-3	TRBJ1-6	TRBD1	CASSATGQGKNSPLHF	TGTGCCAGCAGCGCAACGGGACAGGGCAAAAATTCACCCCTCCACTTT
few	TRBV6-6	TRBJ2-7	NA	CASRETASSYEQYF	TGTGCCAGCAGGGAGACAGCCAGCTCCTACGAGCAGTACTTC